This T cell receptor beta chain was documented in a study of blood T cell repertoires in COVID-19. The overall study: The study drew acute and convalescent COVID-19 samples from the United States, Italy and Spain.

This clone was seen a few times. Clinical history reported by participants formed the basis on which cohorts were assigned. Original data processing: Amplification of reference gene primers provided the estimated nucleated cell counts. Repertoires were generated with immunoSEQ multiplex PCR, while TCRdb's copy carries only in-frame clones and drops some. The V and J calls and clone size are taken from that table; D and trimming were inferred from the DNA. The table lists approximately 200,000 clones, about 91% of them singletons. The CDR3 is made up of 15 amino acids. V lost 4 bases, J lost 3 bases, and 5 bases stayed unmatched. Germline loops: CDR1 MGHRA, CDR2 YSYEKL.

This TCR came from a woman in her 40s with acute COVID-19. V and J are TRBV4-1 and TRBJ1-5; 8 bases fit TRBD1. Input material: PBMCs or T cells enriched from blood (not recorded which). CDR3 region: CASSPGQGSNQPQHF. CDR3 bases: TGCGCCAGCAGCCCCGGACAGGGCTCCAATCAGCCCCAGCATTTT.